The present TCR beta chain was sequenced within a study of T-cell reconstitution after alpha-beta-depleted transplantation in children. Construction of the TCRbeta library involved unique molecular identifiers. TCRdb re-called the PCR reads through MiXCR, storing one row per CDR3 protein. Of 200,000 to 250,000 distinct CDR3 sequences in the sample, 20% to 30% were seen once. Study outcomes and limitations: Newly produced T cells mostly accounted for T-cell counts and diversity one year post-transplant.

This clonotype was detected a few times. The target antigen is unknown. The CDR3 contains 16 residues. Germline V CDR1 and CDR2: DFQATT, SNEGSKA (reference sequence). The J segment lost 3 bases and the V segment lost 0 bases, leaving 5 bases of the junction unmatched. The TCR originated in a female patient younger than 10 who had a stem cell transplant for congenital amegakaryocytic thrombocytopenia, so the T cells may come from the graft donor. The sequencing here drew on PBMCs, mostly from graft donor cells, taken 360 days after TCRalphabeta/CD19-depleted stem cell transplant. The gene calls are TRBV20-1 and TRBJ2-1, with 10 bases identical to TRBD2. CDR3 nucleotide sequence: TGCAGTGCTAGAGATCAGGCTAGCGGGAGCTACAATGAGCAGTTCTTC. The encoded protein is CSARDQASGSYNEQFF.